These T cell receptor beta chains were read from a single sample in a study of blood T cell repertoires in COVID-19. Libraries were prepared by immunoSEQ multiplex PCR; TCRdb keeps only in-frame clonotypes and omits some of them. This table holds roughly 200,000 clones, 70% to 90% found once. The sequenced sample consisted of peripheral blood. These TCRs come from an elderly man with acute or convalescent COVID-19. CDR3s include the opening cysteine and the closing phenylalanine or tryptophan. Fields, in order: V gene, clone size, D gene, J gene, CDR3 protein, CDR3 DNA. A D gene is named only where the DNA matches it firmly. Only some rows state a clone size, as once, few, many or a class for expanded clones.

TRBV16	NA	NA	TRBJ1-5	CASSPGQRGSNQPQHF	TGTGCCAGCAGCCCCGGACAGAGGGGGAGCAATCAGCCCCAGCATTTT
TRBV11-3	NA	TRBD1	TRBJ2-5	CASLGLGQKETQYF	TGTGCCAGCCTGGGGCTGGGACAGAAAGAGACCCAGTACTTC
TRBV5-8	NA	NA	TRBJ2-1	CASSPTTSNEQFF	TGTGCCAGCAGCCCCACGACTAGCAATGAGCAGTTCTTC
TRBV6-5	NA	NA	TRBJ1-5	CASMKRGVSNQPQHF	TGTGCCAGCATGAAGCGGGGGGTTAGCAATCAGCCCCAGCATTTT
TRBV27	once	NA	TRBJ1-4	CASSSGTIGKLFF	TGTGCCAGCAGTTCAGGGACAATTGGAAAACTGTTTTTT
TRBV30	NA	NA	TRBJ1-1	CAWSGVKGAFF	TGTGCCTGGAGTGGGGTGAAGGGGGCTTTCTTT
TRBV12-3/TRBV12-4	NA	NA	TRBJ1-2	CASSFGVNYGYTF	TGTGCCAGCAGTTTCGGGGTAAACTATGGCTACACCTTC
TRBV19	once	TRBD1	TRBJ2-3	CASSLQGAFTDTQYF	TGTGCCAGTAGTCTTCAGGGGGCCTTCACAGATACGCAGTATTTT
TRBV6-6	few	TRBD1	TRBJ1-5	CASSPGTGGALGQPQHF	TGTGCCAGCAGTCCCGGGACAGGGGGCGCCTTGGGTCAGCCCCAGCATTTT
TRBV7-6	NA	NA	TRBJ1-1	CASSLGGVTEAFF	TGTGCCAGCAGCTTAGGAGGAGTGACTGAAGCTTTCTTT
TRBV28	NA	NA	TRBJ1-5	CASSLPQETQPQHF	TGTGCCAGCAGTCTCCCGCAGGAAACACAGCCCCAGCATTTT
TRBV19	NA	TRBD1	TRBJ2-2	CASSTTGYTGELFF	TGTGCCAGTAGTACGACAGGGTACACCGGGGAGCTGTTTTTT
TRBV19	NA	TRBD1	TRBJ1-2	CASTHGGTGGNYGYTF	TGTGCCAGTACTCACGGCGGGACAGGGGGGAACTATGGCTACACCTTC
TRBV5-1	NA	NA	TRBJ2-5	CASSLSRAKETQYF	TGCGCCAGCAGCTTGAGCCGAGCGAAGGAGACCCAGTACTTC
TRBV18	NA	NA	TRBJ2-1	CASSPATSSYNEQFF	TGTGCCAGCTCACCCGCCACTAGCTCCTACAATGAGCAGTTCTTC
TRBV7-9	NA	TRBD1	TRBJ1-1	CASSGQGVGTTEAFF	TGTGCCAGCTCCGGACAGGGGGTTGGGACCACTGAAGCTTTCTTT
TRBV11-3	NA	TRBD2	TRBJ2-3	CASSPPRLGLAGSTDTQYF	TGTGCCAGCAGCCCTCCCCGACTCGGACTAGCGGGAAGCACAGATACGCAGTATTTT
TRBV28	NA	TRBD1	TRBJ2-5	CASRGTGLGTQYF	TGTGCCAGCAGAGGGACAGGGTTAGGGACCCAGTACTTC
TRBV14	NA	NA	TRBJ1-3	CASSRGLWSGNTIYF	TGTGCCAGCAGCCGGGGCCTTTGGTCCGGAAACACCATATATTTT
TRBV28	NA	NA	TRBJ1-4	CASRGQAHEKLFF	TGTGCCAGCAGGGGGCAGGCCCATGAAAAACTGTTTTTT
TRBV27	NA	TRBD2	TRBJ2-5	CASSFGSGRGLETQYF	TGTGCCAGCAGTTTTGGAAGCGGGAGGGGGTTGGAGACCCAGTACTTC
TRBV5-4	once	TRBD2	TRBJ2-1	CASSPTASGSFNEQFF	TGTGCCAGCAGCCCTACTGCTAGCGGGAGTTTCAATGAGCAGTTCTTC
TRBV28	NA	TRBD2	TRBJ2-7	CASSFYSGGPYEQYF	TGTGCCAGCAGTTTTTATAGCGGGGGTCCCTACGAGCAGTACTTC
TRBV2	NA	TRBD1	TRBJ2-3	CASSEGTGGDTQYF	TGTGCCAGCAGTGAAGGGACAGGGGGAGATACGCAGTATTTT
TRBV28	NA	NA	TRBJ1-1	CALLGQGNTEAFF	TGTGCCCTCTTGGGGCAGGGTAACACTGAAGCTTTCTTT
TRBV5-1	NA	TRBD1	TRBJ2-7	CASSLAVGAGGDEQYF	TGCGCCAGCAGCTTGGCGGTTGGGGCAGGGGGCGACGAGCAGTACTTC
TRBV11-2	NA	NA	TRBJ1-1	CASSFLSGNTEAFF	TGTGCCAGCAGCTTCCTTTCGGGGAACACTGAAGCTTTCTTT
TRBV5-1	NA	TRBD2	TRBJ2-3	CASSLQSGDPRDTQYF	TGCGCCAGCAGCTTGCAAAGCGGGGACCCCAGAGATACGCAGTATTTT
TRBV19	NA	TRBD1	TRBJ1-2	CASLAHGTVYGYTF	TGTGCCAGTCTGGCCCACGGGACAGTCTATGGCTACACCTTC
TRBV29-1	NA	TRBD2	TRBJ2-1	CSAGPGTSGNEQFF	TGCAGCGCCGGTCCCGGGACTAGCGGCAATGAGCAGTTCTTC
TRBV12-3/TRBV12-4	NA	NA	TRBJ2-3	CASSRGTTDTQYF	TGTGCCAGCAGCCGGGGGACCACAGATACGCAGTATTTT